This TCR beta chain emerged from a study of T cell changes during pregnancy in multiple sclerosis. TCRdb keeps only in-frame clones here, not all; method: immunoSEQ multiplex PCR. The table includes around 80,000 clones, about 94% detected once. Trimming shortened V by 4 bases and J by 2 bases, and 14 bases separated the two germline ends. The CDR3 has 15 residues. CDR1 LGHNA and CDR2 YNFKEQ come from the germline V gene. This material consisted of peripheral blood, taken in the second trimester of pregnancy. This TCR was recovered from a female donor in good health, enrolled as a control in a pregnancy study. This chain joins TRBV4-2 and TRBJ1-1; tentative D call: TRBD1 (5 bases). The CDR3 loop is CASSLGGAANTEAFF. In nucleotides, the CDR3 is TGTGCCAGCAGCCTCGGAGGGGCGGCAAACACTGAAGCTTTCTTT.